This section outlines one TCR beta chain sequence together with its context. Its antigen is not known. The germline V gene has CDR1 LGHNA and CDR2 YSLEER. V was pared by 1 base and J by 1 base, with 8 bases of the junction left unmatched. The length of the CDR3 is 17 residues. These data originate in a study of T cell responses to AZD1222 COVID-19 vaccine. Profiled with immunoSEQ multiplex PCR; TCRdb holds only in-frame clones, not every one. The sample has about 99,000 clones, approximately 87% seen once. Whole-study results and caveats: Vaccination with two AZD1222 doses was followed by a rise in Spike-specific TCR breadth and depth. Sampling captured repertoires only after the peak T cell response. Donors skewed white British and female; clonal diversity was possibly underestimated. Unmutated variant regions reportedly attract nearly half of all spike-specific TCRs.

The chain joins TRBV4-3 to TRBJ2-5; TRBD1 aligns across 8 bases. The sample consisted of peripheral blood, taken on day 0 of AZD1222 vaccination. The clonotype was recovered from an adult in good health. The CDR3 sequence is CASSQGQGPNLQETQYF. In nucleotides, the CDR3 is TGCGCCAGCAGCCAAGGACAGGGGCCAAACCTCCAAGAGACCCAGTACTTC.